This is a list of T cell receptor beta chains from one sample in a study of cytomegalovirus exposure and HLA in healthy donors. Data came from immunoSEQ multiplex PCR; TCRdb stores just in-frame clones and leaves some out. The data contain approximately 190,000 clones, roughly 80% of them singletons. The sequenced sample was PBMCs. These receptors were collected from a woman aged 25 to 45 in good health and CMV-seropositive. Both conserved end residues are part of each CDR3. A D gene is named only where the DNA matches it firmly. Not every row has a clone size; where given, it reads once, few, many or a size class.

v_gene,d_gene,j_gene,abundance,CDR3nt,CDR3aa
TRBV7-2,TRBD2,TRBJ2-5,-,TGTGCCAGCAGCTTCACTAGCGGAGCCTCCCAAGAGACCCAGTACTTC,CASSFTSGASQETQYF
TRBV7-8,TRBD2,TRBJ2-7,-,TGTGCCAGCAACCTTCCGGGACTAGCGGACCAACCCTCCGAGCAGTACTTC,CASNLPGLADQPSEQYF
TRBV9,-,TRBJ2-1,-,TGTGCCAGCAGCGTAGATGGTTTAGCGGTCCCCTACAATGAGCAGTTCTTC,CASSVDGLAVPYNEQFF
TRBV4-3,TRBD2,TRBJ2-1,-,TGCGCCAGCAGCCAAGACGAGGCTAGCGGGGCACTCAGCTCCTACAATGAGCAGTTCTTC,CASSQDEASGALSSYNEQFF
TRBV7-2,TRBD2,TRBJ2-7,few,TGTGCCAGCAGCTTAGATGGGACTAGCGGAGGCTACGAGCAGTACTTC,CASSLDGTSGGYEQYF
TRBV18,-,TRBJ2-6,-,TGTGCCAGCTCACCATTCCAGGGCGTAACTGGGGCCAACGTCCTGACTTTC,CASSPFQGVTGANVLTF
TRBV28,-,TRBJ1-1,-,TGTGCCAGCATTTTATCGGGTCACACTGAAGCTTTCTTT,CASILSGHTEAFF
TRBV5-6,-,TRBJ2-3,-,TGTGCCAGCAGCTTGACCCCTAAGACTTCAGATACGCAGTATTTT,CASSLTPKTSDTQYF
TRBV5-8,-,TRBJ1-5,-,TGTGCCAGCAGTTCCGGGACAAACAATCAGCCCCAGCATTTT,CASSSGTNNQPQHF
TRBV28,-,TRBJ2-7,-,TGTGCCAGCAGTTTGGGCCGCTCCTACGAGCAGTACTTC,CASSLGRSYEQYF
TRBV9,-,TRBJ2-7,-,TGTGCCAGCAGCGTACTCGGGACTCCCGGCTACGAGCAGTACTTC,CASSVLGTPGYEQYF
TRBV28,TRBD1,TRBJ1-3,-,TGTGCCAGCAGCCACGACAGGGGCGGAAACACCATATATTTT,CASSHDRGGNTIYF
TRBV30,-,TRBJ2-1,-,TGTGCCTGGAGTGATGACAGGTACAATGAGCAGTTCTTC,CAWSDDRYNEQFF
TRBV10-3,TRBD1,TRBJ2-7,few,TGTGCCATCAGACCGACCGGGACAGGGCCCTACGAGCAGTACTTC,CAIRPTGTGPYEQYF
TRBV7-8,-,TRBJ2-3,-,TGTGCCAGCAGCTTAAGTCTGTTCCCGCGTCCGAGCACAGATACGCAGTATTTT,CASSLSLFPRPSTDTQYF
TRBV10-3,TRBD2,TRBJ2-1,once,TGTGCCATCGCGCCGGGACTAGCGGGAAACAATGAGCAGTTCTTC,CAIAPGLAGNNEQFF
TRBV30,TRBD1,TRBJ1-5,-,TGTGCCTGGAGTAGGACAGGGGCCATCCTCAATCAGCCCCAGCATTTT,CAWSRTGAILNQPQHF
TRBV11-2,-,TRBJ1-1,once,TGTGCCAGCAGCTTCAAGAGCACTGAAGCTTTCTTT,CASSFKSTEAFF
TRBV7-2,TRBD2,TRBJ2-2,-,TGTGCCAGCAGCTTCCGGGTCATAGGTGCGGGAGGAGCTGCCGGGGAGCTGTTTTTT,CASSFRVIGAGGAAGELFF
TRBV10-2,-,TRBJ1-6,-,TGCGCCACTTTTCCAGGGTCCGCCTATAATTCACCCCTCCACTTT,CATFPGSAYNSPLHF
TRBV30,TRBD1,TRBJ1-5,-,TGTGCCTGGAGGGCCGGGACAGGGGGTATTGCGGGCAATCAGCCCCAGCATTTT,CAWRAGTGGIAGNQPQHF
TRBV19,-,TRBJ2-5,-,TGTGCCAGTAGTCCCGACAGGTCCTACCAAGAGACCCAGTACTTC,CASSPDRSYQETQYF
TRBV28,-,TRBJ1-4,-,TGTGCCAGCAGTTTGGAGGGGCCGACGAATGAAAAACTGTTTTTT,CASSLEGPTNEKLFF
TRBV15,TRBD1,TRBJ1-4,-,TGTGCCACCAGCAGAAGACAGGGGGCGAGGTTAACTAATGAAAAACTGTTTTTT,CATSRRQGARLTNEKLFF
TRBV9,-,TRBJ1-2,-,TGTGCCAGCAGCGTAGACCGGGGGGGTGGCTACACCTTC,CASSVDRGGGYTF
TRBV28,-,TRBJ2-5,few,TGTGCCAGCAGCCGAGCGATAGCCTACCAAGAGACCCAGTACTTC,CASSRAIAYQETQYF
TRBV30,TRBD2,TRBJ2-1,-,TGTGCCTGGACCTTAGGACTAGCGGGAGTTGATGAGCAGTTCTTC,CAWTLGLAGVDEQFF
TRBV9,-,TRBJ1-4,once,TGTGCCAGCAGCCCCGAGGGACACCCTAATGAAAAACTGTTTTTT,CASSPEGHPNEKLFF
TRBV5-1,-,TRBJ2-1,-,TGCGCCAGCAGCTTGGACAAACCGAGGAATGAGCAGTTCTTC,CASSLDKPRNEQFF
TRBV5-1,TRBD1,TRBJ2-7,-,TGCGCCAGCAGCATAGGGACAGGGAGCTCCTACGAGCAGTACTTC,CASSIGTGSSYEQYF
TRBV7-2,-,TRBJ1-2,-,TGTGCCAGCAGCTTAGCGGGGCAGAACTATGGCTACACCTTC,CASSLAGQNYGYTF
TRBV28,-,TRBJ1-1,-,TGTGCCAGCAGCTACCCTGCGGGGACCGAAGCTTTCTTT,CASSYPAGTEAFF
TRBV29-1,-,TRBJ1-4,-,TGCAGCGTTATCCCCGACAGGTTTAATGAAAAACTGTTTTTT,CSVIPDRFNEKLFF
TRBV5-1,TRBD1,TRBJ2-6,-,TGCGCCAGCGACAGGGGTACTGGGGCCAACGTCCTGACTTTC,CASDRGTGANVLTF
TRBV9,-,TRBJ2-1,-,TGTGCCAGCAGCGCTCTTCCTGGAGTACACAATGAGCAGTTCTTC,CASSALPGVHNEQFF
TRBV18,-,TRBJ1-2,-,TGTGCCAGCTCACCACCCGCAGGGGACTATGGCTACACCTTC,CASSPPAGDYGYTF
TRBV7-7,TRBD1,TRBJ2-5,-,TGTGCTAGCAGCTCCGGCCAGGGGGTCCAAGAGACCCAGTACTTC,CASSSGQGVQETQYF
TRBV7-2,TRBD1,TRBJ2-2,-,TGTGCCAGCAGCTTATCGGGACAGGGGGCGATCGGGGAGCTGTTTTTT,CASSLSGQGAIGELFF
TRBV28,TRBD2,TRBJ2-7,-,TGTGCCAGCAGTGGGGCGGGTAGACTAGCGGTCTCCTACGAGCAGTACTTC,CASSGAGRLAVSYEQYF
TRBV4-2,-,TRBJ1-2,-,TGTGCCAGCAGCCAAGATTACAGGGCGCATGGCTACACCTTC,CASSQDYRAHGYTF
TRBV27,-,TRBJ1-5,once,TGTGCCAGCAGATCGAACAGTGGGAATCAGCCCCAGCATTTT,CASRSNSGNQPQHF
TRBV4-3,TRBD2,TRBJ2-7,-,TGCGCCAGCAGCCGAGGACTAGCCTACGAGCAGTACTTC,CASSRGLAYEQYF
TRBV7-8,-,TRBJ1-4,-,TGTGCCAGCAGCTCACCGGGGGGAGGATCTAATGAAAAACTGTTTTTT,CASSSPGGGSNEKLFF
TRBV6-1,-,TRBJ2-4,-,TGTGCCAGCAGTGGGGGGCCGACCGGGGGGGCCAAAAACATTCAGTACTTC,CASSGGPTGGAKNIQYF
TRBV7-2,-,TRBJ1-2,-,TGTGCCAGCAGCTGGAGAGACAGTCGAGGCTACACCTTC,CASSWRDSRGYTF
TRBV25-1,TRBD1,TRBJ2-7,-,TGTGCCAGCAGTGAATCCAGGAGGCCAGGGGGCGACGAGCAGTACTTC,CASSESRRPGGDEQYF
TRBV5-1,-,TRBJ2-7,-,TGCGCCAGCAGCGCCGGGAACCCAAGCTCCTACGAGCAGTACTTC,CASSAGNPSSYEQYF
TRBV5-1,-,TRBJ2-5,-,TGCGCCAGCAGCTTGGTCGGCCAGGTCGAAGGGACCCAGTACTTC,CASSLVGQVEGTQYF
TRBV5-6,TRBD1,TRBJ1-4,few,TGTGCCAGCAGCTCCCTCCGGGACAGCGATGAAAAACTGTTTTTT,CASSSLRDSDEKLFF
TRBV4-3,-,TRBJ2-1,-,TGCGCCAGCAGCCAAGATCTAGGCAGGGCGAATGAGCAGTTCTTC,CASSQDLGRANEQFF
TRBV30,TRBD1,TRBJ2-5,few,TGTGCCTGGAGGGCCGGGACAGGGAGAAAGACCCAGTACTTC,CAWRAGTGRKTQYF
TRBV7-2,TRBD1,TRBJ2-2,-,TGTGCCAGCAGCTTGGGACAGGGGACCGGGGAGCTGTTTTTT,CASSLGQGTGELFF
TRBV10-3,TRBD1,TRBJ2-2,-,TGTGCCATCAGGCCGGGACAGGGAATCGGGGAGCTGTTTTTT,CAIRPGQGIGELFF